The clone carrying this TCR beta chain was seen more than once but under ten times. Its antigen remains unidentified. cDNA libraries for TCR alpha and TCR beta, carrying sample barcodes and UMIs, came from 5'RACE with constant-segment primers. One entry per CDR3 protein results from TCRdb running MiXCR on the 5' RACE reads. The table includes hundreds of thousands of distinct CDR3 sequences, less than 20% detected once. This entry is derived from a study of T-cell memory formation after mild COVID-19. General study results and limits: The SARS-CoV-2 specificity of second-wave clones reaching peak at day 37 remained unverified. CD4+ contracting clones lay mainly in CM and EM, CD8+ ones in EMRA.

This CDR3 spans 14 amino acids. Between the trimmed V and J ends, which lost 2 bases and 4 bases, there was a span of 11 bases. Per the germline V gene, CDR1 is MNHEY and CDR2 is SMNVEV (reference sequence). The rearrangement joins TRBV27 to TRBJ1-1; D gene ambiguous. The receptor's source is a man aged 18 to 30 who had mild COVID-19 (a few samples of this study predate the infection). Cell type and time point are not known. Input material: PBMCs or a T cell subset sorted from them (not recorded which). The CDR3 DNA reads as TGTGCCAGCAGTTTAAAGGGAGGTTTCACTGAAGCTTTCTTT. Amino acid sequence: CASSLKGGFTEAFF.